This TCR beta chain came from a study of T cells expressing NK-cell markers. The overall study: Seropositivity for HCMV was found in seven of the eight sequenced donors, with one seronegative.

The study's findings and limits: There remained a lack of clarity about HCMV specificity of expanded NKG2C+ T cell clones. Of CD8+ T cells, 1.0-7.0% belonged to dominant NKG2C+ clonotypes in 5 or 6 donors.

This CDR3 is built from 15 residues. Per germline, CDR1 MNHNS and CDR2 SASEGT. About this clonotype: Its antigen is not identified.

cDNA encoding TCR beta was synthesized via 5'RACE template switching incorporating UMIs. TCRdb reprocessed the 5' RACE reads; each CDR3 protein has one entry and no DNA is given. The sample shows hundreds of thousands of distinct CDR3 sequences, and about 7.3% sits with its ten largest clones. The chain combines TRBV6-1 with TRBJ2-3; TCRdb gives TRBD1 as the D gene, but with no DNA this cannot be confirmed. Sequencing was done on a sample of blood T cells: a sorted CD56 or NKG2C T cell subset, CD4+ or CD8+ T cells, or bulk PBMC T cells (not recorded which). The TCR comes from a woman aged 18-70 years in good health. CDR3 sequence: CASSPGTVRGYTQYF.